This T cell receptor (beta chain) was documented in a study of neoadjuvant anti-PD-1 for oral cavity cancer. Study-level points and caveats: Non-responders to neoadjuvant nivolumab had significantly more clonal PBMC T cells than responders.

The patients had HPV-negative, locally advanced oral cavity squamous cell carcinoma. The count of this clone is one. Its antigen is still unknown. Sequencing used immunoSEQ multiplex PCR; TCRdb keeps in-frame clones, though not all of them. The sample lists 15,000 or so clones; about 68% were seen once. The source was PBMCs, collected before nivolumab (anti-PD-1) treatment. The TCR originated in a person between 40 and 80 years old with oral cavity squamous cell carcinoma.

The CDR3 sequence is CASSLAGSGNTIYF. Here the CDR3 DNA reads TGTGCCAGCAGCTTGGCAGGCTCTGGAAACACCATATATTTT. The chain combines TRBV5-6 with TRBJ1-3; D gene uncertain. Looked up from germline, CDR1 is SGHDT and CDR2 is YYEEEE. With 0 bases removed from V and 0 bases from J, the gap between germline ends came to 4 bases. The CDR3 loop spans 14 amino acids.